One sample yielded the 10 T cell receptor beta chains listed below, sequenced in a study of lymphopenia after photon versus proton radiotherapy. Assay used: immunoSEQ multiplex PCR; TCRdb lists only in-frame clones, some missing. The sample yields 150,000 to 200,000 clones, approximately 90% seen once. Sequencing was performed on peripheral blood, taken from a patient treated with photon-based radiotherapy. These receptor sequences come from a man aged 45 to 65 with gastric cancer.

The rearrangement links TRBV6-6 to TRBJ1-3; D possibly corresponds to TRBD1 (6 bases). The CDR3 runs to 14 residues. With 7 bases removed from V and 4 bases from J, the gap between germline ends came to 14 bases. CDR1 and CDR2 (germline): MNHNY, SVGAGI (reference sequence). CDR3 sequence reads: CASTTGLRGNTIYF. DNA of the CDR3: TGTGCCAGCACCACAGGGTTGAGAGGAAACACCATATATTTT.

The chain combines TRBV7-9 with TRBJ1-2; 8 nucleotides line up with TRBD1. V gave up 5 bases and J gave up 8 bases; unmatched junction bases: 10. Germline V gene sequence: CDR1 SEHNR, CDR2 FQNEAQ (reference sequence). The CDR3 spans 14 residues. The CDR3 here is CASSRQGMVIGYTF. CDR3 coding DNA: TGTGCCAGCAGCCGACAGGGGATGGTGATCGGCTACACCTTC.

V and J are TRBV29-1 and TRBJ2-5; 7 bases align to TRBD1. The CDR3 covers 12 residues. Germline CDR1 and CDR2: SQVTM and ANQGSEA. The trim removed 2 bases at V and 5 bases at J, leaving 2 bases unmatched. The CDR3, as DNA: TGCAGCGTTGAACAGGGGGACGAGACCCAGTACTTC. Translated: CSVEQGDETQYF.

This chain links TRBV7-9 with TRBJ2-3, with D possibly TRBD1 on 6 matching bases. Germline-derived CDR1 and CDR2 are SEHNR and FQNEAQ (reference sequence). The CDR3 consists of 15 residues. The ends were cut back, 5 bases at V and 0 bases at J, with 12 bases in the middle. The CDR3 is CASSPRGTSTDTQYF. In DNA, the CDR3 is TGTGCCAGCAGCCCAAGGGGGACAAGCACAGATACGCAGTATTTT.

The rearrangement links TRBV5-5 to TRBJ2-5; 12 bases map to TRBD2. This CDR3 has 15 amino acids. The J segment lost 4 bases and the V segment lost 4 bases, leaving 5 bases of the junction unmatched. CDR1 is SGHKS, CDR2 YYEKEE, per germline (reference sequence). The CDR3, as DNA: TGTGCCAGCAGCCTCGAGGGACTAGCGGGAGAGACCCAGTACTTC. Protein: CASSLEGLAGETQYF.

V is TRBV2 and J is TRBJ1-3; unclear D gene. V lost 1 base, J lost 0 bases, and 7 bases lay in between. The V gene's germline CDR1 is SNHLY and CDR2 FYNNEI. The CDR3 totals 15 residues. This CDR3 reads CASSEETVSGNTIYF. The DNA of the CDR3 is TGTGCCAGCAGTGAAGAGACGGTCTCTGGAAACACCATATATTTT. The whole variable domain, filled in from reference TRBV2 and TRBJ1-3, reads EPEVTQTPSHQVTQMGQEVILRCVPISNHLYFYWYRQILGQKVEFLVSFYNNEISEKSEIFDDQFSVERPDGSNFTLKIRSTKLEDSAMYFCASSEETVSGNTIYFGEGSWLTVV.

This chain links TRBV9 with TRBJ2-7, with 7 bases aligning to TRBD1. Germline values: CDR1 SGDLS, CDR2 YYNGEE. V was clipped by 4 bases and J by 2 bases; unmatched bases: 9. The CDR3 extends over 15 amino acids. CDR3 coding DNA: TGTGCCAGCAGCCTCTCGGCAGGGGGAACCTACGAGCAGTACTTC. The encoded protein is CASSLSAGGTYEQYF.

V and J are TRBV5-4 and TRBJ2-7, with unresolved D. CDR1 SGHNT and CDR2 YYREEE come from the germline V gene (reference sequence). Trimming pared 5 bases from V and 0 bases from J, leaving 9 bases between. The CDR3 is made up of 13 amino acids. The CDR3 is CASSPLSSYEQYF. CDR3 nucleotide sequence: TGTGCCAGCAGTCCTCTTAGCTCCTACGAGCAGTACTTC.

This sequence joins TRBV13 and TRBJ2-1; 9 bases are shared with TRBD2. From germline, CDR1 is PRHDT and CDR2 FYEKMQ (reference sequence). The CDR3 has 18 residues. The J segment lost 4 bases and the V segment lost 0 bases, leaving 10 bases of the junction unmatched. The CDR3 DNA is TGTGCCAGCAGCTTAGGCGCTAGCGGGAACCCGAAGTACAATGAGCAGTTCTTC. Translated, it gives CASSLGASGNPKYNEQFF.

J is TRBJ2-7 and V is TRBV27; 8 positions agree with TRBD2. The CDR3 has 14 residues. V lost 2 bases to trimming and J lost 6 bases; unmatched junction nucleotides: 6. Germline lookup yields CDR1 MNHEY and CDR2 SMNVEV (reference sequence). This chain's CDR3 is CASSLVDSGTEQYF. CDR3 coding DNA: TGTGCCAGCAGTTTAGTTGATAGCGGGACCGAGCAGTACTTC.